Sequencing of this T cell receptor beta chain was carried out in a study of T cell repertoires in cytomegalovirus infection. Whole-study context: CMV epitopes in the study were HLA-C-restricted (recently identified) and HLA-B-restricted (well studied). In public TCR beta signatures, there were indications of both CMV infection and matching HLA type. Findings and limits, study-wide: HLA-C-restricted, CMV-specific TCR beta clonotypes were dominant ex vivo. Cumulative public TCR beta family frequency identified CMV carriers with the relevant HLA.

This clonotype appeared many times. The antigen is unknown. The CDR3 contains 14 residues. The V end was cut by 2 bases, the J end by 6 bases, with 12 bases between. Germline values: CDR1 SGHVS, CDR2 FNYEAQ. TCRdb re-analysed the reads in MiXCR, keeping a single row per CDR3 protein. Of 750,000 to 900,000 distinct CDR3 sequences detected, 25% to 35% appear once; the ten largest clones hold about 12%. The sequence was collected from a human donor in good health (CMV status not recorded). Some clones in this sample may be carry-over from other donors' samples. This chain links TRBV7-6 with TRBJ2-3; D uncertain. The sequencing used cultured CD8+ T cells from PBMCs, collected from culture after CMV antigen stimulation. CDR3 in amino acids: CASSLRASGDTQYF. CDR3 sequence (DNA): TGTGCCAGCAGCTTACGGGCCTCCGGGGATACGCAGTATTTT.